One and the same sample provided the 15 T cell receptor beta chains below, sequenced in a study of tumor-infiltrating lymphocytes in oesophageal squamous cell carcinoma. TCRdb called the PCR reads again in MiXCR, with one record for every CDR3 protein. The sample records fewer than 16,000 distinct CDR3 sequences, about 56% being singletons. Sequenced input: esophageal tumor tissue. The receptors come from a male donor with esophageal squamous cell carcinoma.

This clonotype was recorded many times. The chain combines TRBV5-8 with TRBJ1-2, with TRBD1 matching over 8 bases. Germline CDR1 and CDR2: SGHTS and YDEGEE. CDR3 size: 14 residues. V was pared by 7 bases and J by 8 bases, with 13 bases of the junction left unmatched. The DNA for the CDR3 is TGTGCCAGCGAACACCGAGACAGGGGTTTGGGCTACACCTTC. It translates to CASEHRDRGLGYTF.

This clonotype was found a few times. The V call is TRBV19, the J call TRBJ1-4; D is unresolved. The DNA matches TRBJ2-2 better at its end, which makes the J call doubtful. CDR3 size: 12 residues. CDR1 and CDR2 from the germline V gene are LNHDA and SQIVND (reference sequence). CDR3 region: CASSVPAGELFF. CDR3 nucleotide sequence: TGTGCCAGTAGCGTACCCGCGGGGGAGCTGTTTTTT.

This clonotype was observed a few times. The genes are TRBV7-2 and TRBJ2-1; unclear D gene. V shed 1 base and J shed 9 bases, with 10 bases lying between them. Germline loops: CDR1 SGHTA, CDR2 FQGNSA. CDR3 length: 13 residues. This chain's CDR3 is CASSLDQMGEQFF. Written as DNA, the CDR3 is TGTGCCAGCAGCTTAGACCAGATGGGTGAGCAGTTCTTC.

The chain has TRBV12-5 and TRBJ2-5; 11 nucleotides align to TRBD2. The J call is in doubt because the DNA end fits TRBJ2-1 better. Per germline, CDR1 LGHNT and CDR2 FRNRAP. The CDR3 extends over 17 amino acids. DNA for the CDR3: TGTGCTAGTGGCCCTCCCCTAGCGGGAGGACACGGCAATGAGCAGTTCTTC. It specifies CASGPPLAGGHGNEQFF.

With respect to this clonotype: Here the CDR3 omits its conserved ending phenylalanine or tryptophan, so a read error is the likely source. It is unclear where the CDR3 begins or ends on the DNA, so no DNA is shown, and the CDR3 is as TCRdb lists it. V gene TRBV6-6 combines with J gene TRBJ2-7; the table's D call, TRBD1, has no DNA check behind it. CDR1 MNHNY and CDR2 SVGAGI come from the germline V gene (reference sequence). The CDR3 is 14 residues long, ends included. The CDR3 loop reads CASSRDGLGYTFGS.

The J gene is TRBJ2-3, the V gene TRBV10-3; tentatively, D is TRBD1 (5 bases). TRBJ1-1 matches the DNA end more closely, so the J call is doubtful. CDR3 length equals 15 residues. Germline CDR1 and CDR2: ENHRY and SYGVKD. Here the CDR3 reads CAIRPGTVTNTEAFF. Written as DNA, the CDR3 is TGTGCCATCCGACCCGGGACGGTAACGAACACTGAAGCTTTCTTT.

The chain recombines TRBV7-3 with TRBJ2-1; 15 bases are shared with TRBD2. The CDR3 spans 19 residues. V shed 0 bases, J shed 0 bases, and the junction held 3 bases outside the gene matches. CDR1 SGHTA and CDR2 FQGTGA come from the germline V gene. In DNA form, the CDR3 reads TGTGCCAGCAGCTTAACCGGGACTAGCGGGAGGTACTCCTACAATGAGCAGTTCTTC. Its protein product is CASSLTGTSGRYSYNEQFF.

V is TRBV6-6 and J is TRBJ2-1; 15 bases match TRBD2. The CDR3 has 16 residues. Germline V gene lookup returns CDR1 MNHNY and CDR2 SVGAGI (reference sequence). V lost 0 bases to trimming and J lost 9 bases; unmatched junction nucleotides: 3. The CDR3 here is CASSYSGLAGGGEQFF. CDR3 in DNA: TGTGCCAGCAGTTACTCGGGACTAGCGGGAGGAGGTGAGCAGTTCTTC.

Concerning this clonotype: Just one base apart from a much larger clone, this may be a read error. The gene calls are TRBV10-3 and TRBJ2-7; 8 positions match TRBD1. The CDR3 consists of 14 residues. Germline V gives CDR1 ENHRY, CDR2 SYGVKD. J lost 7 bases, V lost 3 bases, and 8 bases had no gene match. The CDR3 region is CAISEQGDLSEQYF. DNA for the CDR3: TGTGCCATCAGTGAACAGGGGGATCTTAGTGAGCAGTACTTC.

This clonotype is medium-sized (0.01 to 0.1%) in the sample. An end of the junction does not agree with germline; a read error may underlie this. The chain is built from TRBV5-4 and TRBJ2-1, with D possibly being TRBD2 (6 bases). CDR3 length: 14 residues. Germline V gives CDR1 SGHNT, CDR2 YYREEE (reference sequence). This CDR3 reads CASSLGREFDEQFF. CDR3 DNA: TGCGCCAGCAGCTTGGGTCGGGAGTTCGATGAGCAGTTCTTC.

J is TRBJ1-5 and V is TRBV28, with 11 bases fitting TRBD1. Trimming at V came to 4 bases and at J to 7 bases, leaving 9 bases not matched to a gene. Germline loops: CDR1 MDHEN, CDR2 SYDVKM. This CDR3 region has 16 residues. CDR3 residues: CASSSPGQGAEQPQHF. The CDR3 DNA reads TGTGCCAGCAGTTCACCAGGACAGGGGGCGGAACAGCCCCAGCATTTT.

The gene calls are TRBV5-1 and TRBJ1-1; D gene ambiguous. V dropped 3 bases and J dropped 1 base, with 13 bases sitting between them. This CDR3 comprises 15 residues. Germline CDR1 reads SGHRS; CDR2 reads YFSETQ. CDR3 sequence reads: CASSSRAGENTEAFF. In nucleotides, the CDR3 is TGCGCCAGCAGCTCCCGGGCAGGAGAGAACACTGAAGCTTTCTTT.

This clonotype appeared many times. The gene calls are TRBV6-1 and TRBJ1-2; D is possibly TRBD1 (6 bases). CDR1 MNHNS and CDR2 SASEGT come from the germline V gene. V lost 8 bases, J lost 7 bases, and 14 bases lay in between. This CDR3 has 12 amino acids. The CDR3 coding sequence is TGTGCCAGCGAGGGGGGGTTGGGTGGCTACACCTTC. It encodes CASEGGLGGYTF.

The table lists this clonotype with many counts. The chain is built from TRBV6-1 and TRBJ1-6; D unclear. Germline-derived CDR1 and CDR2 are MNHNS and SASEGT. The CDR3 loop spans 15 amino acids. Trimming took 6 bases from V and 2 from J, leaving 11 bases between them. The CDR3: CASSLDSTYNSPLHF. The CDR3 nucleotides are TGTGCCAGCAGCCTGGACTCCACCTATAATTCACCCCTCCACTTT.

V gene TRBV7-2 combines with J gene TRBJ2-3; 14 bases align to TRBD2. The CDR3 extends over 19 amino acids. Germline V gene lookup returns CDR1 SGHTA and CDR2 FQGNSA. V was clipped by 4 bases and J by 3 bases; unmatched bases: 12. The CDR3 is CASSWTGTSGRGGTDTQYF. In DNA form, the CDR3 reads TGTGCCAGCAGCTGGACCGGGACTAGCGGGAGAGGTGGGACAGATACGCAGTATTTT.